These 5 T cell receptor beta chains were all obtained from the same sample, sequenced in a study of cytomegalovirus exposure and HLA in healthy donors. The method was immunoSEQ multiplex PCR; TCRdb's version includes in-frame clones alone and lacks a portion of them. Of some 87,000 clones in the sample, 95% to 97% were seen once. The sample comprised PBMCs. These receptors were collected from a young woman in good health and CMV-seronegative.

This chain uses TRBV27 with TRBJ2-5; D gene uncertain. The CDR3 length is 14 residues. In germline, CDR1 is MNHEY, CDR2 SMNVEV (reference sequence). Between the trimmed V and J ends, which lost 0 bases and 2 bases, there was a span of 7 bases. The CDR3 reads CASSLSNIQETQYF. The CDR3 DNA is TGTGCCAGCAGTTTATCCAACATACAAGAGACCCAGTACTTC.

This chain links TRBV5-1 with TRBJ2-5, with 9 bases matching TRBD1. The CDR3 has 16 residues. Germline CDR1 is SGHRS and CDR2 is YFSETQ. V was clipped by 0 bases and J by 5 bases; unmatched bases: 8. CDR3 in DNA: TGCGCCAGCAGCTTGGCCGGACAGGGGAGGATGGAGACCCAGTACTTC. It codes for CASSLAGQGRMETQYF.

V gene TRBV18 combines with J gene TRBJ2-5; tentatively, D is TRBD1 (6 bases). The CDR3 runs 16 residues. V was trimmed by 3 bases and J by 2 bases, leaving 16 bases between them. Germline CDR1 is KGHSH and CDR2 is LQKENI. This chain's CDR3 is CASSPGTGTTQETQYF. DNA of the CDR3: TGTGCCAGCTCACCGGGAACCGGGACAACTCAAGAGACCCAGTACTTC.

This sequence joins TRBV19 and TRBJ2-4; 7 bases line up with TRBD2. Trimming cost V 3 bases and J 6 bases; bases outside gene matches: 8. This CDR3 is 15 amino acids long. In germline, CDR1 is LNHDA, CDR2 SQIVND (reference sequence). CDR3: CASSIEWGGGNIQYF. The CDR3 bases are TGTGCCAGTAGTATCGAATGGGGGGGTGGAAACATTCAGTACTTC.

V and J are TRBV4-1 and TRBJ2-5; a weak D match, TRBD2 (6 bases). CDR1 is MGHRA and CDR2 is YSYEKL in the germline V gene. The CDR3 is 15 residues long. Deletions cut 0 bases from V and 4 bases from J, with 12 bases between. The CDR3 sequence: CASSQDFRESETQYF. In nucleotides, the CDR3 is TGCGCCAGCAGCCAAGATTTTCGGGAGTCAGAGACCCAGTACTTC.